The entry that follows covers one T cell receptor (beta chain) sequence. The sample belongs to a study of blood T cell repertoires in COVID-19. Study context: COVID-19 samples, acute and convalescent, were from the United States, Italy and Spain.

Original processing notes: How many nucleated cells were present was estimated from reference gene primer amplification. Sequenced by immunoSEQ multiplex PCR; TCRdb stores in-frame clones only, minus some. V and J calls plus clone size are reproduced from that table; the DNA served to infer D and trimming. The sample holds over 95,000 clones, around 84% seen once. The CDR3 totals 15 residues. The germline V gene has CDR1 LGHNT and CDR2 FRNRAP. V lost 6 bases and J lost 0, with 13 bases in between. The sequence was collected from a man between 35 and 55 years old with acute or convalescent COVID-19. The chain recombines TRBV12-5 with TRBJ2-3, with D perhaps matching TRBD2 (5 bases). Sequenced sample: peripheral blood. The CDR3 DNA reads as TGTGCTAGTGGGTCGGGCGGGCGAAGCACAGATACGCAGTATTTT. Its protein is CASGSGGRSTDTQYF.